What follows are 8 T cell receptor beta chains derived from one specimen sequenced in a study of response to subunit inactivated influenza vaccine. TCRdb passed the RT-PCR reads through MiXCR, listing each CDR3 protein once. The sample contains roughly 700,000 distinct CDR3 sequences, 11% to 15% of which appear only once. Sequencing used PBMCs from blood, obtained approximately 15 days before vaccination. The receptor source for this set is a man aged 45-65 years who received an inactivated influenza vaccine.

This clonotype was observed a handful of times. The chain joins TRBV24-1 to TRBJ2-2; 7 positions agree with TRBD2. Germline V gene lookup returns CDR1 KGHDR and CDR2 SFDVKD. V dropped 0 bases and J dropped 1; count of bases not matched to a gene: 1. The CDR3 sequence is 16 residues long. This chain's CDR3 is CATSDLSGVNTGELFF. CDR3 in DNA: TGTGCCACCAGTGATTTGAGCGGGGTGAACACCGGGGAGCTGTTTTTT.

This clonotype has just a few counts. The chain links TRBV9 to TRBJ2-3; D is possibly TRBD2 (6 bases). V was trimmed by 0 bases and J by 6 bases, leaving 14 bases between them. The CDR3 contains 15 residues. Germline V lookup: CDR1 SGDLS, CDR2 YYNGEE. The CDR3 coding sequence is TGTGCCAGCAGCGTAGGGGTCGGGGGACCGGATACGCAGTATTTT. This sequence encodes CASSVGVGGPDTQYF.

In the case of this clonotype: Its ends do not fully match the called genes, so a read error is possible. The V call is TRBV20-1, the J call TRBJ1-5, with 10 positions matching TRBD1. This CDR3 contains 16 residues. Germline V CDR1 and CDR2: DFQATT, SNEGSKA (reference sequence). CDR3 nucleotides: TGCAGTGCGAGAGACAGGGGGCGAGGAGGCAATCAGCCCCAGCATTTT. The encoded protein is CSARDRGRGGNQPQHF.

The V gene is TRBV19, the J gene TRBJ2-1; D is perhaps TRBD2 (7 bases). This CDR3 spans 16 amino acids. V dropped 3 bases and J dropped 2 bases, with 14 bases sitting between them. Germline CDR1 is LNHDA and CDR2 is SQIVND (reference sequence). The CDR3 nucleotides read TGTGCCAGTAGTATGATAGGGGGGGGGCCCTACAATGAGCAGTTCTTC. Its protein is CASSMIGGGPYNEQFF.

This sequence joins TRBV7-2 and TRBJ2-3, with D perhaps being TRBD1 or TRBD2 (5 bases each). Germline V gene data show CDR1 as SGHTA and CDR2 as FQGNSA. V was clipped by 1 base and J by 4 bases, with 15 bases between them. This CDR3 comprises 16 residues. Here the CDR3 DNA reads TGTGCCAGCAGCTTAGGGGGAGAGGGGATTGCAGATACGCAGTATTTT. Translation: CASSLGGEGIADTQYF.

This clonotype was found many times. The chain uses TRBV20-1 and TRBJ1-5, with 10 bases fitting TRBD1. Germline V gives CDR1 DFQATT, CDR2 SNEGSKA (reference sequence). The junction had 3 bases not matched to a gene; V was cut back by 5 bases and J by 5 bases. The CDR3 extends over 13 amino acids. The DNA for the CDR3 is TGCAGTGCTCAGACAGGGGGCGATCAGCCCCAGCATTTT. Amino acid sequence: CSAQTGGDQPQHF.

This clonotype was found many times. V gene TRBV5-1 combines with J gene TRBJ1-3, with D unresolved. The CDR3 contains 14 residues. V was pared by 0 bases and J by 0 bases, with 4 bases between. Germline V gene lookup returns CDR1 SGHRS and CDR2 YFSETQ. The CDR3 region is CASSLASSGNTIYF. The CDR3 coding sequence is TGCGCCAGCAGCTTGGCCAGCTCTGGAAACACCATATATTTT. Variable domain in full (rest from reference TRBV5-1 and TRBJ1-3): KAGVTQTPRYLIKTRGQQVTLSCSPISGHRSVSWYQQTPGQGLQFLFEYFSETQRNKGNFPGRFSGRQFSNSRSEMNVSTLELGDSALYLCASSLASSGNTIYFGEGSWLTVV.

This clonotype showed up many times. The CDR3 sequence: CASSWGQNQETQYF. The CDR3 DNA reads as TGCGCCAGCAGCTGGGGACAGAACCAAGAGACCCAGTACTTC. This chain uses TRBV5-1 with TRBJ2-5, with 7 bases that match TRBD1. The CDR3 sequence is 14 residues long. V was pared by 3 bases and J by 0 bases, with 2 bases of the junction left unmatched. Germline CDR1 is SGHRS and CDR2 is YFSETQ.